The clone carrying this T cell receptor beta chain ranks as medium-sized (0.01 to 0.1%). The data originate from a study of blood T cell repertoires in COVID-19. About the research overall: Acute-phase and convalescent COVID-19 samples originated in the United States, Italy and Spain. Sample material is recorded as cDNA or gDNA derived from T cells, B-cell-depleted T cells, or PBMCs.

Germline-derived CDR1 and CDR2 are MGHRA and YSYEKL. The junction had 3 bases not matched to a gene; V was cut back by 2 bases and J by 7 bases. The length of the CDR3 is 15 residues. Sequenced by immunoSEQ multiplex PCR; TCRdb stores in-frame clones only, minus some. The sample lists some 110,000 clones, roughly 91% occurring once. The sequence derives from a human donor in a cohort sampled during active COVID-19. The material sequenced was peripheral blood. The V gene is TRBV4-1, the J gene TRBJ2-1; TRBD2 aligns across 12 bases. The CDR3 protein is CASSQLGLAGNEQFF. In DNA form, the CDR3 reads TGCGCCAGCAGCCAACTCGGACTAGCGGGAAATGAGCAGTTCTTC.